The sequence of this T cell receptor beta chain was determined in a study of shared clonotypes between healthy human individuals (TCRdb year 2020). Looking at the study overall: The cohort comprised two women and three men aged 18 to 49 years. The study deeply sequenced blood TCR repertoires of about 5 healthy adults to estimate repertoire size and the extent of clonotype sharing between individuals. To increase sequencing depth and limit assay-specific biases, different laboratories used diverse techniques to prepare libraries and sequence TCR repertoires. For each donor, three plates each were used for CD4 naive and CD4 memory, two plates were used for CD8 naive, and one plate was used for CD8 memory. Per donor, leukapheresis produced somewhere between about 0.8 and 9 billion PBMCs.

Using the deep immunoSEQ assay, multiplex PCR amplified TCR CDR3 regions from genomic DNA. Extracted genomic DNA from each cell subset was spread evenly across all wells of several immunoSEQ 96-well plates, with each plate serving as a replicate. Each replicate PCR for sorted subsets received roughly 0.2 ug genomic DNA, equal to tens of thousands of T cell genomes. Purified libraries were measured with a Qubit 3.0 fluorometer, size-checked on a Bioanalyzer 2100, and measured again with the KAPA Library Quantification kit. Every immunoSEQ 96-well plate was sequenced on a separate single-read 150-cycle Illumina NextSeq 550 flow cell. The study's own analysis went as follows. The immunoSEQ output contained only junctional sequences without quality scores, so filtering could not match that applied to full-length reads. Sequences were annotated with PyIR, a Python wrapper for IgBLAST v1.9, and V/J genes and CDR3 were assigned using IMGT germline references. Reads with weak V/J assignments (E-value above 1e-6), missing CDR3, stop codons, out-of-frame junctions, or ambiguous translated residues were removed. V3J clonotypes were defined as sequences sharing the same inferred V gene, J gene, and CDR3 amino acid sequence. Percentage overlap between repertoires was calculated by dividing the number of shared unique clonotypes by the size of the smaller repertoire. Repertoire richness was assessed with RTK rarefaction, the Chao1 estimator, and Recon v2.1 estimates of unobserved clonotypes. For all TCRbeta clonotypes obtained by the gDNA method from a handful of donors, generation probabilities were computed with OLGA. TCRdb provides this immuneACCESS table in a form limited to in-frame rearrangements. Some clones are lacking; in checked studies, under half of them reflect an unresolved V gene, and why the rest are absent is not known. That table supplies the V and J calls and clone size; D and trimming were determined from the DNA. This sample lists over 950,000 clones; 60% to 85% were detected once. The ten top clones hold 0.7% to 0.95% of the sample.

From its cysteine to its phenylalanine, the CDR3 spans 16 amino acids. The retained sequence is limited to the CDR3, 48 bases, with the frame set at the first base. Trimming removed 5 bases from V and 5 bases from J; the gene matches leave 7 bases unexplained. CDR1 SSHAT and CDR2 FNYEAQ are derived from the germline V gene (reference sequence). Remarks on this clone: Its antigen has not been determined. Per-base quality was not reported, and no clone a single base away is much larger than it.

General study outcomes and caveats: Clonotypes shared by all four sorted-subset donors showed higher generation probabilities than non-shared clonotypes. Only blood was sampled, and tissue TCR repertoires likely differ from those in blood. Larger estimated clonotype richness was generally found for naive subsets than for memory subsets. When several donors were compared, the shared fraction of clonotypes was around 5.1% for naive CD4, more than 3% for naive CD8, roughly 2.5% for memory CD4, and around 0.4% for memory CD8. The genetic and exposure-history diversity represented was limited by the small number of donors. Based on pairwise subsampling, the degree of clonotype sharing among donors was expected to be affected by sequencing depth. Incomplete sequencing was indicated by rarefaction of sorted-subset datasets, despite the large sequencing depth.

Donors were healthy HIV-negative adults with no recently reported acute infections or vaccinations. Every donor was a Caucasian adult residing in Nashville, Tennessee, USA. CD4+ T cells were enriched by magnetic negative selection, after which naive cells were positively selected on CD45RA and the negative fraction was taken as the memory subset. Blood was obtained by leukapheresis, after which PBMCs were separated by Ficoll-Histopaque density gradient centrifugation and cryopreserved in liquid nitrogen vapor phase. Analytical flow cytometry was used to check the purity and quantity of every magnetically sorted T cell population. Genomic DNA was isolated from every sorted fraction and measured by UV absorbance on a Nanodrop 2000c.

This clonotype was obtained from a man younger than 35 in good health. Some clones in this sample may be carry-over from other donors' samples. Sequenced material: memory CD4+ T cells from PBMCs. Per the publication, the cell subset or site label means: CD45RA-negative fraction. The sequence joins TRBV7-7 to TRBJ2-3; a stretch of 13 junction bases matches TRBD2. The DNA sequence reads TGTGCCAGCAGCCGACGGACTAGCGGGAGCTTAGATACGCAGTATTTT. Its protein reads: CASSRRTSGSLDTQYF.